Each of the 9 T cell receptor beta chains below was sequenced from the same sample in a study of T cell responses to AZD1222 COVID-19 vaccine. Here immunoSEQ multiplex PCR was the method, and the copy in TCRdb shows in-frame clones only, minus some. The sample contains about 97,000 clones, around 82% of which appear only once. The specimen was peripheral blood, collected on day 0 of AZD1222 vaccination. The receptors derive from an adult in good health.

The V gene is TRBV19, the J gene TRBJ1-1; 9 bases align to TRBD1. The length of the CDR3 is 14 residues. Germline V gene data show CDR1 as LNHDA and CDR2 as SQIVND (reference sequence). The trim removed 4 bases at V and 1 base at J, leaving 1 base unmatched. Here the CDR3 DNA reads TGTGCCAGTAGTAGACAGGGGGGGAACACTGAAGCTTTCTTT. Amino acid sequence: CASSRQGGNTEAFF.

This clone was recorded once. The chain couples TRBV11-3 to TRBJ1-4; no clear D gene. Trimming shortened V by 5 bases and J by 7 bases, and 11 bases separated the two germline ends. CDR3 length: 13 residues. The germline CDR1 and CDR2 sequences are SGHNT and YENEEA. DNA of the CDR3: TGTGCCAGCAGCCTCGGACCCTTTGAAAAACTGTTTTTT. It encodes CASSLGPFEKLFF.

Only a few counts were recorded for this clone. V and J are TRBV28 and TRBJ2-7; D may be TRBD1 or TRBD2 (5 bases each). The CDR3 has 12 amino acids. The germline V and J ends were trimmed by 8 bases and 6 bases, with 14 bases remaining between them. CDR1 MDHEN and CDR2 SYDVKM come from the germline V gene. The CDR3, as DNA: TGTGCCAGCGGGGGACCTGTCCGCGAGCAGTACTTC. Amino acid sequence: CASGGPVREQYF. Supplemented by reference TRBV28 and TRBJ2-7, the full variable domain reads DVKVTQSSRYLVKRTGEKVFLECVQDMDHENMFWYRQDPGLGLRLIYFSYDVKMKEKGDIPEGYSVSREKKERFSLILESASTNQTSMYLCASGGPVREQYFGPGTRLTVT.

The table lists this clone with a count of one. The J gene is TRBJ1-5, the V gene TRBV6-5; D remains ambiguous. V was shortened by 8 bases and J by 2 bases, with 10 bases between the two germline ends. Looked up from germline, CDR1 is MNHEY and CDR2 is SVGAGI. The CDR3 loop spans 13 amino acids. The DNA for the CDR3 is TGTGCCAGCTCACGCCTTGGCAATCAGCCCCAGCATTTT. Its translation is CASSRLGNQPQHF.

This clone turned up a few times. The J gene is TRBJ2-3, the V gene TRBV5-6; TRBD1 aligns across 8 bases. The germline gives CDR1 SGHDT, CDR2 YYEEEE. Trimming at V came to 4 bases and at J to 7 bases, leaving 8 bases not matched to a gene. The length of the CDR3 is 14 residues. CDR3 DNA sequence: TGTGCCAGCAGCCTACCAGGGGGCGCTTATACGCAGTATTTT. This encodes CASSLPGGAYTQYF.

The J gene is TRBJ1-6, the V gene TRBV7-2; D gene uncertain. Trimming took off 5 bases at V and 10 bases at J, with 12 bases between the two ends. The CDR3 loop spans 13 amino acids. CDR1 is SGHTA, CDR2 FQGNSA, per germline. CDR3 nucleotides: TGTGCCAGCAGCGACGTCCGCAAGTCACCCCTCCACTTT. This translates into CASSDVRKSPLHF. Drawing the rest from reference TRBV7-2 and TRBJ1-6, the complete variable domain is GAGVSQSPSNKVTEKGKDVELRCDPISGHTALYWYRQSLGQGLEFLIYFQGNSAPDKSGLPSDRFSAERTGGSVSTLTIQRTQQEDSAVYLCASSDVRKSPLHFGNGTRLTVT.

The chain has TRBV30 and TRBJ1-2; 8 bases agree with TRBD1. After removal of 1 base from V and 2 bases from J, the junction contained 3 bases not matched to a gene. Germline V gives CDR1 GTSNPN, CDR2 SVGIG (reference sequence). The CDR3 contains 14 residues. The CDR3 DNA reads as TGTGCCTGGAGTGCGACAGGGGCGAACTATGGCTACACCTTC. Residues: CAWSATGANYGYTF.

The chain recombines TRBV2 with TRBJ2-1; TRBD1 agrees at 8 bases. The trim removed 1 base at V and 8 bases at J, leaving 10 bases unmatched. Per the germline V gene, CDR1 is SNHLY and CDR2 is FYNNEI. The CDR3 consists of 16 residues. The CDR3 sequence: CASSEEYGQGPYEQFF. The CDR3 region has the DNA TGTGCCAGCAGTGAAGAGTACGGACAGGGCCCCTATGAGCAGTTCTTC. The whole variable domain, remainder taken from reference TRBV2 and TRBJ2-1, is EPEVTQTPSHQVTQMGQEVILRCVPISNHLYFYWYRQILGQKVEFLVSFYNNEISEKSEIFDDQFSVERPDGSNFTLKIRSTKLEDSAMYFCASSEEYGQGPYEQFFGPGTRLTVL.

CDR3 residues: CASSYGVNTEAFF. The DNA of the CDR3 is TGTGCCAGCAGCTACGGGGTGAACACTGAAGCTTTCTTT. This chain uses TRBV7-2 with TRBJ1-1; no clear D gene. The CDR3 runs 13 residues. The germline V gene has CDR1 SGHTA and CDR2 FQGNSA. V lost 4 bases, J lost 0 bases, and 6 bases lay in between.